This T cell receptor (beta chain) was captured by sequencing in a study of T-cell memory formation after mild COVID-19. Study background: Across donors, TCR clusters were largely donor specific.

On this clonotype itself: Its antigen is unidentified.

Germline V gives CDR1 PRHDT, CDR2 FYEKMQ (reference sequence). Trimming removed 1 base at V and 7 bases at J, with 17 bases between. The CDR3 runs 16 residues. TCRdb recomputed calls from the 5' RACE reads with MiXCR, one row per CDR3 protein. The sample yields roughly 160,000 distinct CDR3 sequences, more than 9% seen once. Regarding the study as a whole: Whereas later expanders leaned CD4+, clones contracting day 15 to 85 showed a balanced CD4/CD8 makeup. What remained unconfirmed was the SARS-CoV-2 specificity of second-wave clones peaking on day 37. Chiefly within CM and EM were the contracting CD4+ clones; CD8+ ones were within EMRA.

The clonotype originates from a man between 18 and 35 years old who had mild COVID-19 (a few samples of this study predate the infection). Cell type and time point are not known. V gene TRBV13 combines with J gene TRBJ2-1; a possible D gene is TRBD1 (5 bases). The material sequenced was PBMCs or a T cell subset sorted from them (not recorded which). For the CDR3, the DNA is TGTGCCAGCAGCTTAGTTAGAAGGGGTTTGAGTAATGAGCAGTTCTTC. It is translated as CASSLVRRGLSNEQFF. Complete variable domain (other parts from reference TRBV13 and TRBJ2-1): AAGVIQSPRHLIKEKRETATLKCYPIPRHDTVYWYQQGPGQDPQFLISFYEKMQSDKGSIPDRFSAQQFSDYHSELNMSSLELGDSALYFCASSLVRRGLSNEQFFGPGTRLTVL.